The rows below give T cell receptor beta chains drawn from one sample of a study of cytomegalovirus exposure and HLA in healthy donors. Profiled with immunoSEQ multiplex PCR; TCRdb holds only in-frame clones, not every one. The sample consists of 150,000 to 200,000 clones, about 9.4% of them appearing once. The sample taken for sequencing was PBMCs. These receptors all stem from a woman in her thirties in good health and CMV-seropositive. Both conserved end residues are part of each CDR3. D genes are given only for firm matches. For some rows the clone size is stated as once, few or many, or as a class when expanded; others skip it.

TRBD1	TRBV18	few	TRBJ1-2	TGTGCCAGCTCACCCTCGACAGGGACCCCCTATGGCTACACCTTC	CASSPSTGTPYGYTF
.	TRBV7-2	few	TRBJ2-7	TGTGCCAGCAGCTTAGGGAGGGGTAGCGGTCGTCCCCACGAGCAGTACTTC	CASSLGRGSGRPHEQYF
.	TRBV9	.	TRBJ2-2	TGTGCCAGCAGCCCAAATGCCGGGGAGCTGTTTTTT	CASSPNAGELFF
TRBD1	TRBV5-1	few	TRBJ2-7	TGCGCCAGCAGCCTCGTTTTAGGACAGGGCGACGAGCAGTACTTC	CASSLVLGQGDEQYF
.	TRBV2	.	TRBJ1-2	TGTGCCAGCAGTATGGCAGCGAACTATGGCTACACCTTC	CASSMAANYGYTF
TRBD2	TRBV5-5	.	TRBJ2-7	TGTGCCAGCAGCCCCGGGCTAGCGGGACATAGCTCCTACGAGCAGTACTTC	CASSPGLAGHSSYEQYF
.	TRBV10-1	.	TRBJ2-5	TGCGCCAGCAGTGTAGGGACAGCGGGTCAAGAGACCCAGTACTTC	CASSVGTAGQETQYF
TRBD1	TRBV6-1	.	TRBJ2-3	TGTGCCAGCAGTGAGCCGAATCCCGGGACAGGGAACACAGATACGCAGTATTTT	CASSEPNPGTGNTDTQYF
TRBD1	TRBV9	few	TRBJ1-3	TGTGCCAGCAGCCACACGACAGGGTCTGGAAACACCATATATTTT	CASSHTTGSGNTIYF
TRBD1	TRBV5-4	.	TRBJ1-3	TGTGCCAGCAGCCCGACTAGACAGGGAGGAAACACCATATATTTT	CASSPTRQGGNTIYF
.	TRBV19	.	TRBJ2-7	TGTGCCAGTAGTATCGGGCCGGGACAAGCCTACGAGCAGTACTTC	CASSIGPGQAYEQYF
TRBD2	TRBV28	few	TRBJ2-1	TGTGCCAGCAGCGGACTAGTCCAGTTCTTC	CASSGLVQFF
.	TRBV27	.	TRBJ2-1	TGTGCCAGCAGTTCCTCACAGGGATGGAATGAGCAGTTCTTC	CASSSSQGWNEQFF
.	TRBV27	.	TRBJ2-7	TGTGCCAGCAGTTTAGCGGACACGGGGGTCTACGAGCAGTACTTC	CASSLADTGVYEQYF
TRBD2	TRBV10-2	.	TRBJ2-7	TGCGCCAGCAGGTCCGGGACTAGCGGAGCCTACGAGCAGTACTTC	CASRSGTSGAYEQYF
.	TRBV5-1	few	TRBJ1-1	TGCGCCAGCAGCTTGGCCGGAGGCGGCTACACTGAAGCTTTCTTT	CASSLAGGGYTEAFF
.	TRBV5-4	.	TRBJ2-3	TGTGCCAGCAGCTTTCGACAGGAACCGGATACGCAGTATTTT	CASSFRQEPDTQYF
TRBD2	TRBV7-9	.	TRBJ2-7	TGTGCCAGCAGCCGGATCCTAAGCGGGGGGACCTACGAGCAGTACTTC	CASSRILSGGTYEQYF
TRBD1	TRBV19	few	TRBJ1-2	TGTGCCAGTAGTATCGGGACAGGGAGTTTCTATGGCTACACCTTC	CASSIGTGSFYGYTF
.	TRBV14	.	TRBJ2-1	TGTGCCAGCAGCCAAGATCTAACGGGTACCTACAATGAGCAGTTCTTC	CASSQDLTGTYNEQFF
.	TRBV5-4	few	TRBJ2-3	TGTGCCAACTCCTTGGGCACAGATACGCAGTATTTT	CANSLGTDTQYF
TRBD2	TRBV9	.	TRBJ2-7	TGTGCCAGCAGCGGGGGGACTAGCGGGAGGTACGAGCAGTACTTC	CASSGGTSGRYEQYF
.	TRBV18	few	TRBJ1-5	TGTGCCAGCTCACCTTCCCCGGGGAGGGAACAGCCCCAGCATTTT	CASSPSPGREQPQHF
.	TRBV19	.	TRBJ1-5	TGTGCCACCAGCGGGCGGGGAGTCGGCAATCAGCCCCAGCATTTT	CATSGRGVGNQPQHF
.	TRBV29-1	few	TRBJ2-3	TGCAGCGTTGAGGGGACTAGCACAGATACGCAGTATTTT	CSVEGTSTDTQYF
.	TRBV28	few	TRBJ2-1	TGTGCCAGCAGTTTGGAGGGCAACGATGAGCAGTTCTTC	CASSLEGNDEQFF
.	TRBV5-4	few	TRBJ2-3	TGTGCCAGCAGCTTGGACAGCGGCAGCACAGATACGCAGTATTTT	CASSLDSGSTDTQYF
.	TRBV14	few	TRBJ2-7	TGTGCCAGCAGCCAACAGGCCAGGACCTGGGGGGTTCCCTACGAGCAGTACTTC	CASSQQARTWGVPYEQYF
TRBD1	TRBV23-1	.	TRBJ2-7	TGCGCCAGCAATACCACCGGGACAGGGTCCTACGAGCAGTACTTC	CASNTTGTGSYEQYF
.	TRBV6-5	.	TRBJ2-1	TGTGCCAGCAGAACCAGGGGGGACAATGAGCAGTTCTTC	CASRTRGDNEQFF
.	TRBV6-4	.	TRBJ2-7	TGTGCCAGCAGTGATCCCTCGTGGCAGGGGAGCTCCTACGAGCAGTACTTC	CASSDPSWQGSSYEQYF
TRBD1	TRBV10-1	.	TRBJ2-1	TGCGCCAGCAGTTTTGACCAGGGGGCAGGGGAGCAGTTCTTC	CASSFDQGAGEQFF
TRBD2	TRBV30	.	TRBJ2-2	TGTGCCTGGACTAGCGGGAGAGGTACCGGGGAGCTGTTTTTT	CAWTSGRGTGELFF
.	TRBV19	.	TRBJ1-5	TGTGCCAGTCCAGCGGGGGGGGCAGGGGTAAATCAGCCCCAGCATTTT	CASPAGGAGVNQPQHF
TRBD1	TRBV4-2	few	TRBJ1-4	TGTGCCAGCAGCCAAGGCCGGACAGGGGGAAATGAAAAACTGTTTTTT	CASSQGRTGGNEKLFF
.	TRBV4-2	.	TRBJ2-7	TGTGCCAGCAGCCAAGGTCCGCTCCCGGGGGTAGAGCAGTACTTC	CASSQGPLPGVEQYF
TRBD2	TRBV19	few	TRBJ2-1	TGTGCCAGTAGGGGGAGTCCGAAGCGGGATTACTCCTACAATGAGCAGTTCTTC	CASRGSPKRDYSYNEQFF
.	TRBV18	few	TRBJ2-1	TGTGCCAGCTCGCGCCAATACAATGAGCAGTTCTTC	CASSRQYNEQFF
TRBD2	TRBV29-1	.	TRBJ2-6	TGCAGCGTAATAACCGGGACTAGCGGGTACTCTGGGGCCAACGTCCTGACTTTC	CSVITGTSGYSGANVLTF
.	TRBV6-1	few	TRBJ2-5	TGTGCCAGCAGTTACGGAGAGACCCAGTACTTC	CASSYGETQYF
TRBD2	TRBV30	few	TRBJ2-1	TGTGCCTGGAGTGGGACTAGCGGGAGCTGGAATGAGCAGTTCTTC	CAWSGTSGSWNEQFF
TRBD2	TRBV4-1	.	TRBJ2-1	TGCGCCAGCAGCCAAGACGCCCCTACTAGCGGGAGTACTTTAATCAATGCGCAGTTCTTC	CASSQDAPTSGSTLINAQFF
.	TRBV7-2	.	TRBJ2-3	TGTGCCAGCAGCTTAGTGGGCAGGGGCACAGATACGCAGTATTTT	CASSLVGRGTDTQYF
TRBD2	TRBV5-8	few	TRBJ2-5	TGTGCCAGCAGCCTTAGCGGGAGGGTAGTCGGAGAGACCCAGTACTTC	CASSLSGRVVGETQYF
.	TRBV6-1	.	TRBJ1-5	TGTGCCAGCAGTGAAGCTCGGGGGACCGGGAGCAATCAGCCCCAGCATTTT	CASSEARGTGSNQPQHF
TRBD2	TRBV5-1	.	TRBJ2-2	TGCGCCAGCAGCTCCCTACCCTCGGGACTAGCGGGAGGGAACACCGGGGAGCTGTTTTTT	CASSSLPSGLAGGNTGELFF
.	TRBV18	.	TRBJ1-1	TGTGCCAGCTCACCAGCATTATCCGGAGTAACTGAAGCTTTCTTT	CASSPALSGVTEAFF
TRBD2	TRBV5-6	few	TRBJ2-1	TGTGCCAGCAGCTTCTTGACTAGCGGGGGTTACAATGAGCAGTTCTTC	CASSFLTSGGYNEQFF
TRBD1	TRBV27	few	TRBJ2-1	TGTGCCAGCAGTTTCGGGACAGGGGGGAATGAGCAGTTCTTC	CASSFGTGGNEQFF
TRBD1	TRBV4-1	few	TRBJ1-5	TGCGCCAGCAGCCACGACAGGGACGGCAATCAGCCCCAGCATTTT	CASSHDRDGNQPQHF
.	TRBV20-1	once	TRBJ2-2	TGCAGTGCCCTTAGAACCGGGGAGCTGTTTTTT	CSALRTGELFF
TRBD2	TRBV10-2	.	TRBJ2-3	TGCGCCAGCAGGGTCGGGACTAGCGGGACGAGCACAGATACGCAGTATTTT	CASRVGTSGTSTDTQYF
.	TRBV5-4	.	TRBJ2-7	TGTGCCAGCAGCCCTAGGCCGGGGTCGAACTACGAGCAGTACTTC	CASSPRPGSNYEQYF
TRBD1	TRBV5-4	few	TRBJ1-2	TGTGCCAGCAGCTGGGGACAGGCCGGGGGTGGCTACACCTTC	CASSWGQAGGGYTF
TRBD2	TRBV5-1	few	TRBJ2-7	TGCGCCAGCAGCTTGGAGAAACTAGCGGGAGCTGACTACGAGCAGTACTTC	CASSLEKLAGADYEQYF
.	TRBV29-1	few	TRBJ2-7	TGCAGCGTTGAGGGCTTGGACAGGGGACTAGGGAGTACCTACGAGCAGTACTTC	CSVEGLDRGLGSTYEQYF